This entry is about one T cell receptor beta chain. Its antigen is unidentified. This sample was taken from a study of shared clonotypes between healthy human individuals. The study's findings and limits: Sequencing of the sorted subsets was shown by rarefaction to be incomplete despite large depth. Naive CD4 clonotypes overlapped across a few donors at about 5.3%.

Germline V CDR1 and CDR2: SGHNT, YENEEA. This CDR3 contains 15 residues. Between the trimmed V and J ends, which lost 3 bases and 3 bases, there was a span of 13 bases. Libraries were prepared by immunoSEQ multiplex PCR; TCRdb keeps only in-frame clonotypes and omits some of them. Of 2 million to 2.5 million clones in the sample, approximately 93% were seen once. The receptor was derived from a man aged 18 to 35 in good health. Some clones in this sample may be carry-over from other donors' samples. Material: naive CD4+ T cells from PBMCs. As to subset: CD45RA+ positively selected. The chain recombines TRBV11-3 with TRBJ2-3; tentative D call: TRBD1 (6 bases). The CDR3: CASSLEGGTTDTQYF. The CDR3 DNA sequence: TGTGCCAGCAGCTTGGAAGGGGGAACGACAGATACGCAGTATTTT.